Each of the 14 T cell receptor beta chains below was sequenced from the same sample in a study of T cell responses to AZD1222 COVID-19 vaccine (dated by TCRdb to the early 2020s). Receptor libraries were prepared by the immunoSEQ multiplex PCR assay. This immuneACCESS table, as held by TCRdb, lists in-frame sequences with V and J called but not all clones. Of the missing ones, under half trace to an unresolved V gene in checked studies; the others have no known cause. The sample contains 150,000 to 200,000 clones, approximately 94% of them found a single time. The top ten clones comprise about 2.5% of the sample. Interpreted using the paper, the time point label stands for: baseline before first vaccination. Sequenced material: peripheral blood, taken on day 0 of AZD1222 vaccination. These receptor sequences come from an adult in good health.

V and J are TRBV9 and TRBJ2-3; possibly TRBD1 or TRBD2 for D (6 bases each). With 0 bases removed from V and 6 bases from J, the gap between germline ends came to 11 bases. CDR3 length equals 14 residues. The germline gives CDR1 SGDLS, CDR2 YYNGEE. As DNA, the CDR3 is TGTGCCAGCAGCGTAGGGGGGGCGGATGATACGCAGTATTTT. This encodes CASSVGGADDTQYF.

This clone was counted a single time. The rearrangement uses TRBV29-1 and TRBJ2-2; 9 nucleotides line up with TRBD1. V was clipped by 5 bases and J by 7 bases; unmatched bases: 8. In germline, CDR1 is SQVTM, CDR2 ANQGSEA. The CDR3 is 14 amino acids. CDR3 loop: CSVSPGQGGGELFF. In DNA, the CDR3 is TGCAGCGTTTCCCCGGGACAGGGAGGCGGGGAGCTGTTTTTT.

The chain couples TRBV30 to TRBJ2-3; D might be TRBD1 or TRBD2, each matching 5 bases. Germline V gives CDR1 GTSNPN, CDR2 SVGIG (reference sequence). The length of the CDR3 is 15 residues. V dropped 0 bases and J dropped 6 bases, with 16 bases sitting between them. CDR3 amino acids: CAWSVQEVPGDTQYF. The CDR3 nucleotides are TGTGCCTGGAGTGTACAGGAAGTTCCGGGGGATACGCAGTATTTT.

The V gene is TRBV7-9, the J gene TRBJ1-1, with TRBD1 as a possible D gene (6 bases). The length of the CDR3 is 14 residues. Germline loops: CDR1 SEHNR, CDR2 FQNEAQ (reference sequence). V gave up 5 bases and J gave up 6 bases, with 16 bases separating them. The CDR3 nucleotides are TGTGCCAGCAGCCTAGGGGATACAGGGTCTGAAGCTTTCTTT. Protein sequence: CASSLGDTGSEAFF.

V usage is TRBV19 and J usage is TRBJ1-2, with D unclear. Germline CDR1 is LNHDA and CDR2 is SQIVND (reference sequence). Trimming took off 7 bases at V and 4 bases at J, with 10 bases between the two ends. The CDR3 consists of 12 residues. The chain's CDR3 is CASTGRSYGYTF. CDR3 DNA: TGTGCCAGTACCGGGAGGAGCTATGGCTACACCTTC. Variable domain in full (rest from reference TRBV19 and TRBJ1-2): DGGITQSPKYLFRKEGQNVTLSCEQNLNHDAMYWYRQDPGQGLRLIYYSQIVNDFQKGDIAEGYSVSREKKESFPLTVTSAQKNPTAFYLCASTGRSYGYTFGSGTRLTVV.

The chain combines TRBV27 with TRBJ1-5, with TRBD1 matching 9 bases. V shed 5 bases and J 2 bases; nucleotides not matched to a gene: 7. Germline lookup yields CDR1 MNHEY and CDR2 SMNVEV (reference sequence). This CDR3 spans 16 amino acids. DNA of the CDR3: TGTGCCAGCAGTCCTCTACAGGGGGCGGGCAATCAGCCCCAGCATTTT. It translates to CASSPLQGAGNQPQHF.

The chain uses TRBV30 and TRBJ2-1; 9 bases fit TRBD1. CDR1 and CDR2 from the germline V gene are GTSNPN and SVGIG (reference sequence). V was pared by 0 bases and J by 9 bases, with 6 bases of the junction left unmatched. The CDR3 loop spans 14 amino acids. The CDR3 region is CAWSVTGGAGEQFF. CDR3 DNA: TGTGCCTGGAGTGTCACAGGGGGCGCGGGTGAGCAGTTCTTC.

This clone has only one observation. DNA for the CDR3: TGTGCCAGCAGCGTTTCTAGCGGGAGGGAAAACGAGCAGTACTTC. It codes for CASSVSSGRENEQYF. V and J are TRBV7-9 and TRBJ2-7; 12 nucleotides match TRBD2. V was pared by 5 bases and J by 5 bases, with 7 bases of the junction left unmatched. The CDR3 totals 15 residues. In germline, CDR1 is SEHNR, CDR2 FQNEAQ (reference sequence).

The chain employs TRBV5-4 and TRBJ2-7; no clear D. CDR3 length: 12 amino acids. V was trimmed by 4 bases and J by 3 bases, leaving 8 bases between them. Per the germline V gene, CDR1 is SGHNT and CDR2 is YYREEE (reference sequence). CDR3 region: CASSPDGYEQYF. For the CDR3, the DNA is TGTGCCAGCAGCCCGGACGGCTACGAGCAGTACTTC.

The chain couples TRBV2 to TRBJ2-7; TRBD2 aligns across 10 bases. J lost 6 bases, V lost 5 bases, and 7 bases had no gene match. This CDR3 spans 14 amino acids. Germline-derived CDR1 and CDR2 are SNHLY and FYNNEI. For the CDR3, the DNA is TGTGCCAGCAGTATCGGGACTAGCGATGGCGAGCAGTACTTC. This encodes CASSIGTSDGEQYF.

The CDR3 loop reads CADGSGMNTEAFF. The CDR3 DNA reads TGTGCCGACGGCTCAGGGATGAACACTGAAGCTTTCTTT. The V call is TRBV7-9, the J call TRBJ1-1, with a tentative D call TRBD1 (5 bases). Trimming stripped 11 bases from V and 0 bases from J, with 13 bases between. From germline, CDR1 is SEHNR and CDR2 FQNEAQ (reference sequence). CDR3 size: 13 residues.

The CDR3 is CASAGFTSGNTIYF. The CDR3 nucleotides are TGTGCCAGCGCGGGATTCACCTCTGGAAACACCATATATTTT. The gene calls are TRBV19 and TRBJ1-3; no firm D call. CDR1 LNHDA and CDR2 SQIVND come from the germline V gene (reference sequence). The V and J ends lost 9 bases and 0 bases respectively, with 12 bases between them. This CDR3 has 14 residues.

This chain connects TRBV10-3 to TRBJ1-1; 7 bases are a match to TRBD1. The CDR3 is 13 residues long. J was trimmed by 0 bases and V by 10 bases; bases with no gene match: 5. Germline loops: CDR1 ENHRY, CDR2 SYGVKD. The CDR3 DNA follows: TGTGCCACCCGGACAGGCATGAACACTGAAGCTTTCTTT. Amino acids: CATRTGMNTEAFF.

The J gene is TRBJ2-5, the V gene TRBV29-1; 8 nucleotides match TRBD2. CDR3 length: 16 amino acids. Germline CDR1 is SQVTM and CDR2 is ANQGSEA. J was trimmed by 1 base and V by 8 bases; bases with no gene match: 15. This chain's CDR3 is CSLSGVAGTFQETQYF. The DNA of the CDR3 is TGCAGCCTTTCAGGAGTAGCGGGAACGTTCCAAGAGACCCAGTACTTC.